This T cell receptor beta chain was identified in a study of blood T cell repertoires in COVID-19. The V segment lost 3 bases and the J segment 7 bases; nucleotides outside the gene matches: 9. Germline CDR1 and CDR2: GTSNPN and SVGIG (reference sequence). The CDR3 totals 16 residues. Method: immunoSEQ multiplex PCR; TCRdb's copy keeps in-frame clones and lacks some. The sample shows about 290,000 clones, 85% of them seen only once. The chain joins TRBV30 to TRBJ2-1; 13 bases fit TRBD2. The clonotype originates from a woman aged 45-60 years with active or convalescent COVID-19. The source material was peripheral blood. The CDR3 is CAWRLAGGPSGNEQFF. The CDR3 DNA is TGTGCCTGGAGACTAGCGGGAGGGCCCTCTGGTAATGAGCAGTTCTTC.